This TCR beta chain was obtained from a study of T cell responses to AZD1222 COVID-19 vaccine. Study-wide results and caveats: Spike was spanned by vaccine-associated CD4 TCRs, which were dominant at 160-218 and 743-854.

CDR1 is LGHNT and CDR2 is FRNRAP in the germline V gene. The junction had 15 bases not matched to a gene; V was cut back by 8 bases and J by 3 bases. CDR3 length: 16 amino acids. For this clone: The antigen remains unidentified.

The assay was immunoSEQ multiplex PCR, and TCRdb's table has in-frame clones only and misses some. The table lists some 95,000 clones, roughly nine tenths of them singletons. This TCR was sampled from an adult in good health. The sequences come from peripheral blood, collected on day 0 of MenACWY control vaccination. V and J are TRBV12-5 and TRBJ2-7; 8 positions agree with TRBD2. In DNA, the CDR3 is TGTGCTAGTTTATACGGGTCGGGGGGGCCTGACTACGAGCAGTACTTC. This gives the protein CASLYGSGGPDYEQYF.